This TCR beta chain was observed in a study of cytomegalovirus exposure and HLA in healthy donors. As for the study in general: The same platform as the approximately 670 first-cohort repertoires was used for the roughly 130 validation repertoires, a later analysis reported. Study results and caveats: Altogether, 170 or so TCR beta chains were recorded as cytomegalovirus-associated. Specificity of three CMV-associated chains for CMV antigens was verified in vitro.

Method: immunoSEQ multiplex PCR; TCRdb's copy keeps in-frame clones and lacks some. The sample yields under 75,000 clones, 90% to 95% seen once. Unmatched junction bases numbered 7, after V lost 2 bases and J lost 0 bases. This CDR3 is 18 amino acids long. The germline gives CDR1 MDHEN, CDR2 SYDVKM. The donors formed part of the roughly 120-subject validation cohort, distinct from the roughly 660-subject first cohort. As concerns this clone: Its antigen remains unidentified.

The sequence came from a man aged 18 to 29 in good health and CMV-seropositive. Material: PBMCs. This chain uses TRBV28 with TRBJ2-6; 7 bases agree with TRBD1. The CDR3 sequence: CASSLPGTAISGANVLTF. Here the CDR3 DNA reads TGTGCCAGCAGTTTACCCGGGACAGCGATCTCTGGGGCCAACGTCCTGACTTTC.